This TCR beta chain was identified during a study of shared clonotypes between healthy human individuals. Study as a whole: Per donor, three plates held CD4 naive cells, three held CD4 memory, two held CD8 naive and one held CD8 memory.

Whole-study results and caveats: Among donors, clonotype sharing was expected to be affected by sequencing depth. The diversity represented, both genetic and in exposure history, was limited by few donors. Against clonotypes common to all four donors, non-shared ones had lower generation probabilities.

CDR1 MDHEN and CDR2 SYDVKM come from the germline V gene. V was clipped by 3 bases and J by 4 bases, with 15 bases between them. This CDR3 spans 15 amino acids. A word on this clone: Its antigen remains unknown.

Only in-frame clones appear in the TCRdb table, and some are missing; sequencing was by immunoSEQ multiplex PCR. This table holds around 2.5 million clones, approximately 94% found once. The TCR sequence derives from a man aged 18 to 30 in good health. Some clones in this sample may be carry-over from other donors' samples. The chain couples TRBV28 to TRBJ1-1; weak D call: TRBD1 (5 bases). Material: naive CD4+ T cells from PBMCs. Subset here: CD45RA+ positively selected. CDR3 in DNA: TGTGCCAGCAGTTTTCAGCAGGGTAGAGGCACTGAAGCTTTCTTT. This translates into CASSFQQGRGTEAFF. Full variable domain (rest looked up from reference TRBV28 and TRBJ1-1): DVKVTQSSRYLVKRTGEKVFLECVQDMDHENMFWYRQDPGLGLRLIYFSYDVKMKEKGDIPEGYSVSREKKERFSLILESASTNQTSMYLCASSFQQGRGTEAFFGQGTRLTVV.